The clone carrying this TCR beta chain appeared many times. Antigen unknown. Scientists amplified the TCR beta CDR3 regions from RNA transcripts. Amplification began with first-round RT-PCR using HTBI primers, then second-round multiplex PCR was performed. Via MiXCR, TCRdb re-called the multiplex PCR reads, giving one row per CDR3 protein. The sample includes about 370,000 distinct CDR3 sequences, approximately 18% of them seen just once. The data derive from a study of Graves' ophthalmopathy and Graves' hyperthyroidism. The study, taken as a whole, reports: Sensitivity reached more than 70% and specificity about 78% when the model predicted ophthalmopathy progression.

Aged 18 to 65, hyperthyroidism patients had been newly diagnosed, with under 2 months' duration. A volume of approximately 9.2 ml of fresh peripheral blood supplied the PBMCs. Germline V gene lookup returns CDR1 MNHEY and CDR2 SVGAGI. This CDR3 contains 20 residues. Trimming took 7 bases from V and 0 from J; bases not matched to a gene: 16. This receptor was identified in an adult woman with stable Graves' hyperthyroidism. V usage is TRBV6-5 and J usage is TRBJ1-5; the match to TRBD1 covers 12 bases. The sequenced sample was peripheral blood. Here the CDR3 reads CASIHEGDRGLRYSNQPQHF. DNA for the CDR3: TGTGCCAGCATCCATGAGGGGGACAGGGGGCTCCGCTATAGCAATCAGCCCCAGCATTTT.